This is a list of T cell receptor beta chains from one sample in a study of blood T cell repertoires in COVID-19. TCRdb keeps only in-frame clones here, not all; method: immunoSEQ multiplex PCR. The sample carries under 350,000 clones, more than 75% recorded once. Sample: peripheral blood. The source of these receptors is a man between 65 and 85 years old with acute or convalescent COVID-19. The CDR3 runs from the conserved cysteine through the conserved F or W. Fields, in order: J gene, clone size, D gene, V gene, CDR3 protein, CDR3 DNA. The D gene is left open where the match is weak. Size values are once, few and many counts, or a class for expanded clones, and some rows have none.

J gene: TRBJ1-1
clone size: .
D gene: .
V gene: TRBV5-6
CDR3 protein: CASSPLQGVAVLYTEAFF
CDR3 DNA: TGTGCCAGCAGCCCACTACAAGGGGTGGCTGTGTTATACACTGAAGCTTTCTTT

J gene: TRBJ2-5
clone size: few
D gene: .
V gene: TRBV28
CDR3 protein: CASSFPFPKKETQYF
CDR3 DNA: TGTGCCAGCAGTTTCCCGTTCCCTAAAAAAGAGACCCAGTACTTC

J gene: TRBJ1-1
clone size: .
D gene: .
V gene: TRBV5-1
CDR3 protein: CASSFTGGDTEAFF
CDR3 DNA: TGCGCCAGCAGTTTTACGGGGGGAGACACTGAAGCTTTCTTT

J gene: TRBJ2-3
clone size: few
D gene: TRBD1
V gene: TRBV5-1
CDR3 protein: CASSLTLGQGDTDTQYF
CDR3 DNA: TGCGCCAGCAGCTTAACCCTGGGACAGGGGGACACAGATACGCAGTATTTT

J gene: TRBJ2-2
clone size: .
D gene: TRBD1
V gene: TRBV6-5
CDR3 protein: CASSTRDRGAGELFF
CDR3 DNA: TGTGCCAGCAGTACCCGGGACAGGGGGGCCGGGGAGCTGTTTTTT

J gene: TRBJ1-1
clone size: .
D gene: TRBD1
V gene: TRBV2
CDR3 protein: CASSRTGLDTEAFF
CDR3 DNA: TGTGCCAGCAGCCGGACAGGGTTGGACACTGAAGCTTTCTTT

J gene: TRBJ1-6
clone size: .
D gene: .
V gene: TRBV30
CDR3 protein: CAWSKGADNSPLHF
CDR3 DNA: TGTGCCTGGAGTAAGGGAGCAGATAATTCACCCCTCCACTTT

J gene: TRBJ1-5
clone size: .
D gene: .
V gene: TRBV7-9
CDR3 protein: CASSPRDINQPQHF
CDR3 DNA: TGTGCCAGCAGCCCCCGGGACATCAATCAGCCCCAGCATTTT

J gene: TRBJ2-7
clone size: .
D gene: TRBD2
V gene: TRBV11-3
CDR3 protein: CASSSRDYPCEQYF
CDR3 DNA: TGTGCCAGCAGCTCCCGGGACTACCCCTGCGAGCAGTACTTC

J gene: TRBJ2-7
clone size: .
D gene: TRBD1
V gene: TRBV3-1/TRBV3-2
CDR3 protein: CASSPGLGQGSYEQYF
CDR3 DNA: TGTGCCAGCAGCCCGGGACTTGGACAGGGGTCCTACGAGCAGTACTTC

J gene: TRBJ2-3
clone size: .
D gene: .
V gene: TRBV30
CDR3 protein: CAWSFQGAQDTQYF
CDR3 DNA: TGTGCCTGGAGTTTCCAGGGTGCTCAAGATACGCAGTATTTT

J gene: TRBJ1-1
clone size: .
D gene: TRBD1
V gene: TRBV5-4
CDR3 protein: CASSRRDRLNTEAFF
CDR3 DNA: TGTGCCAGCAGTAGAAGGGACAGACTGAACACTGAAGCTTTCTTT

J gene: TRBJ2-3
clone size: .
D gene: .
V gene: TRBV3-1/TRBV3-2
CDR3 protein: CASSQDPGLSAYF
CDR3 DNA: TGTGCCAGCAGCCAAGATCCCGGACTATCAGCGTATTTT

J gene: TRBJ2-5
clone size: .
D gene: .
V gene: TRBV10-2
CDR3 protein: CASSEGSGPLMETQYF
CDR3 DNA: TGCGCCAGCAGTGAGGGAAGCGGGCCTTTGATGGAGACCCAGTACTTC

J gene: TRBJ1-4
clone size: .
D gene: TRBD1
V gene: TRBV3-1/TRBV3-2
CDR3 protein: CASSLRTGGGGEKLFF
CDR3 DNA: TGTGCCAGCAGCCTACGTACAGGGGGCGGAGGAGAAAAACTGTTTTTT

J gene: TRBJ2-1
clone size: .
D gene: .
V gene: TRBV5-6
CDR3 protein: CASSFGSSYNEQFF
CDR3 DNA: TGTGCCAGCAGCTTTGGGAGCTCCTACAATGAGCAGTTCTTC

J gene: TRBJ1-5
clone size: .
D gene: TRBD1
V gene: TRBV28
CDR3 protein: CASSLGDRGYQPQHF
CDR3 DNA: TGTGCCAGCAGTTTAGGGGACAGGGGGTATCAGCCCCAGCATTTT

J gene: TRBJ2-7
clone size: .
D gene: TRBD2
V gene: TRBV11-2
CDR3 protein: CASSRSGRAREQYF
CDR3 DNA: TGTGCCAGCAGCCGTAGCGGGAGGGCCCGGGAGCAGTACTTC

J gene: TRBJ2-7
clone size: .
D gene: TRBD2
V gene: TRBV4-1
CDR3 protein: CASSQGGTSGSYEQYF
CDR3 DNA: TGCGCCAGCAGCCAAGGGGGAACTAGCGGCTCCTACGAGCAGTACTTC

J gene: TRBJ1-2
clone size: .
D gene: TRBD1
V gene: TRBV7-6
CDR3 protein: CASSLTGEGYTF
CDR3 DNA: TGTGCCAGCAGCTTAACAGGGGAAGGCTACACCTTC

J gene: TRBJ1-1
clone size: .
D gene: .
V gene: TRBV9
CDR3 protein: CASSVGPGSNTEAFF
CDR3 DNA: TGTGCCAGCAGCGTAGGCCCGGGGTCGAACACTGAAGCTTTCTTT

J gene: TRBJ2-2
clone size: .
D gene: TRBD1
V gene: TRBV5-1
CDR3 protein: CASSSTGDGTGELFF
CDR3 DNA: TGCGCCAGCAGCTCAACAGGGGACGGCACCGGGGAGCTGTTTTTT

J gene: TRBJ2-1
clone size: once
D gene: TRBD1
V gene: TRBV18
CDR3 protein: CASSPVGTAYNEQFF
CDR3 DNA: TGTGCCAGCTCACCGGTCGGGACAGCCTACAATGAGCAGTTCTTC

J gene: TRBJ2-2
clone size: .
D gene: .
V gene: TRBV28
CDR3 protein: CATDSGAPGELFF
CDR3 DNA: TGTGCCACGGACTCGGGAGCTCCCGGGGAGCTGTTTTTT

J gene: TRBJ1-2
clone size: .
D gene: .
V gene: TRBV19
CDR3 protein: CASRLQQGQGPYGYTF
CDR3 DNA: TGTGCCAGTAGGCTCCAGCAGGGGCAGGGGCCCTATGGCTACACCTTC